The clone carrying this TCR beta chain was recorded many times. Its antigen remains unknown. The sample comes from a study of human T cells and chemical hapten exposure. Looking at the study overall: Skin on the upper inner arm, approximately 2 cm by approximately 2 cm in size, was sensitized with 2% DPC. Study-wide points: Every donor had alopecia, and their immune response may therefore differ from healthy people's.

Time point specified: patch test 2, 6 weeks after DPC sensitization. The treatment was: therapeutic diphenylcyclopropenone sensitization with weekly scalp DPC. V was shortened by 4 bases and J by 4 bases, with 11 bases between the two germline ends. CDR3 length equals 14 residues. Per germline, CDR1 MNHEY and CDR2 SMNVEV (reference sequence). The library tagged individual cDNA molecules with unique molecular identifiers. In TCRdb, the RACE reads were re-called with MiXCR into one record per CDR3 protein. The sample includes about 40,000 distinct CDR3 sequences, less than 4% of them seen just once. The chain has TRBV27 and TRBJ1-5, with D uncertain. The TCR was taken from a man in his forties with alopecia areata. Some clones in this sample may be carry-over from other donors' samples. The sample was whole blood, taken in connection with sensitization to the hapten diphenylcyclopropenone (DPC). CDR3 bases: TGTGCCAGCAGTTCTGGGCTAAGGAATCAGCCCCAGCATTTT. Protein sequence: CASSSGLRNQPQHF.